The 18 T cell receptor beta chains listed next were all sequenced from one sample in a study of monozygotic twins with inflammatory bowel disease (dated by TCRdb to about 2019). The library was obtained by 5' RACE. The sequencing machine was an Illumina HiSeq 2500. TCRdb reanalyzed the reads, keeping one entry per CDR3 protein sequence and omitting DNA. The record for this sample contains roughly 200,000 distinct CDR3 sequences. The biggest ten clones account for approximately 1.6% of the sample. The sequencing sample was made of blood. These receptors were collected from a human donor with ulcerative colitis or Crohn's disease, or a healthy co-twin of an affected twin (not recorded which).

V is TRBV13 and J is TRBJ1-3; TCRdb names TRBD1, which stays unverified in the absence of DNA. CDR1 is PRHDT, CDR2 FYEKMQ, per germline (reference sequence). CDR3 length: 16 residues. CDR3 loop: CASSSRTGRTGNTIYF.

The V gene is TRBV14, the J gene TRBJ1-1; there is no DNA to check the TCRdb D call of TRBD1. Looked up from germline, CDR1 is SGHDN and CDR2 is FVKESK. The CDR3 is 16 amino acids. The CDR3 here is CASSQVGVGPGTEAFF. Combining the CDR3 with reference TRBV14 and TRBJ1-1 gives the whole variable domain EAGVTQFPSHSVIEKGQTVTLRCDPISGHDNLYWYRRVMGKEIKFLLHFVKESKQDESGMPNNRFLAERTGGTYSTLKVQPAELEDSGVYFCASSQVGVGPGTEAFFGQGTRLTVV.

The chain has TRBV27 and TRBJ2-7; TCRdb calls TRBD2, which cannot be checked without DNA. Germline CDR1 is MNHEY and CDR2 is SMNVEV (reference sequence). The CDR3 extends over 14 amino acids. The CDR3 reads CASSLTSGDYEQYF.

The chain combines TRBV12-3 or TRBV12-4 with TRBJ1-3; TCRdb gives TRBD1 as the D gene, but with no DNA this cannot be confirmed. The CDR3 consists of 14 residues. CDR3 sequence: CASSADRAGNTVYF.

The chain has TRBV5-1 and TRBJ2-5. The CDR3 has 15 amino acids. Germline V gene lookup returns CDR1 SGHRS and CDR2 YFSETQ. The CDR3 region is CASSVDRVKQETQYF.

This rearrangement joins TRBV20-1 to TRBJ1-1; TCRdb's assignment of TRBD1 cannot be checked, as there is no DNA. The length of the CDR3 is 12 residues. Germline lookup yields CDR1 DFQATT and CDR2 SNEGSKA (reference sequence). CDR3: CSANPTRTEAFF.

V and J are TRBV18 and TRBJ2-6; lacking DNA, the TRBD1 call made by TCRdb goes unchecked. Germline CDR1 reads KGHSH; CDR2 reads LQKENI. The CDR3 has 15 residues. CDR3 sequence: CASSLSPAGANVLTF. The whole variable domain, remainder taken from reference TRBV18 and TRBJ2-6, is NAGVMQNPRHLVRRRGQEARLRCSPMKGHSHVYWYRQLPEEGLKFMVYLQKENIIDESGMPKERFSAEFPKEGPSILRIQQVVRGDSAAYFCASSLSPAGANVLTFGAGSRLTVL.

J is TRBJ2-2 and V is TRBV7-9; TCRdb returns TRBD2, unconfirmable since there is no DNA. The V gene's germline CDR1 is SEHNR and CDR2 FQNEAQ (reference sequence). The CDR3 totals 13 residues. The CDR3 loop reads CASRGRNTGELFF.

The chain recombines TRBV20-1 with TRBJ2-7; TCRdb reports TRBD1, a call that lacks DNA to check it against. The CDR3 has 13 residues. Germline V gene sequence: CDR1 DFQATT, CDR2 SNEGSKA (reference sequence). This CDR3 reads CSARDSYTYEQYF.

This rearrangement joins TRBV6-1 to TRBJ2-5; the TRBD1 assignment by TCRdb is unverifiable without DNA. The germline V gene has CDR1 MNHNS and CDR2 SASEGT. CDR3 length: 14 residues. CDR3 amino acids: CASSPGHLQETQYF.

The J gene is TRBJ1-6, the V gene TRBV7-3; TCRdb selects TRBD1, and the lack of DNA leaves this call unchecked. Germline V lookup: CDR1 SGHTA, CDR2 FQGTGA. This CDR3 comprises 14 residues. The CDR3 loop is CASSLAGGGSPLHF.

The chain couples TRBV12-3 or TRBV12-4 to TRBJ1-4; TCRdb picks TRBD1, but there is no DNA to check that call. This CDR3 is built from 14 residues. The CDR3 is CASSRTGQDQKLFF.

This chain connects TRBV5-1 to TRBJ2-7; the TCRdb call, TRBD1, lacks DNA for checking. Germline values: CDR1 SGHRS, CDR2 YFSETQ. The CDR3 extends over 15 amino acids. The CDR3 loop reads CASSSPLDRIYEQYF.

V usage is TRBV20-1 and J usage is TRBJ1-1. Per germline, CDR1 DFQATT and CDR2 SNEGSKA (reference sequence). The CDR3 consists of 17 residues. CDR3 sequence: CSALVPGQRKMNTEAFF.

The CDR3 spells CASSGTAADGYTF. The chain has TRBV2 and TRBJ1-2; checking the TCRdb D call of TRBD1 is not possible without DNA. The germline V gene encodes CDR1 SNHLY and CDR2 FYNNEI. The CDR3 contains 13 residues.

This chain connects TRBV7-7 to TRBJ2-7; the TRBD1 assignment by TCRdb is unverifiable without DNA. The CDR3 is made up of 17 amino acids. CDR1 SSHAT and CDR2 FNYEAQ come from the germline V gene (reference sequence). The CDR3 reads CASSPGTGIGRLGKQYF. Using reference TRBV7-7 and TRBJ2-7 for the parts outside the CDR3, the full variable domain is GAGVSQSPRYKVTKRGQDVTLRCDPISSHATLYWYQQALGQGPEFLTYFNYEAQPDKSGLPSDRFSAERPEGSISTLTIQRTEQRDSAMYRCASSPGTGIGRLGKQYFGPGTRLTVT.

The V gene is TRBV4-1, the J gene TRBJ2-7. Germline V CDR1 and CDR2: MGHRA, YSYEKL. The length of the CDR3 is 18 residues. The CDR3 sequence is CASSQERSGLTSSYEQYF.

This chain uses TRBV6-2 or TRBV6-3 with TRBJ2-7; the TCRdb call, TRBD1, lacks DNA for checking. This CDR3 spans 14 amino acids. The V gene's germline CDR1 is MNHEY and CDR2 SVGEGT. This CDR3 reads CASTQDGTDYEQYF.